This T cell receptor (beta chain) was sequenced for a study of OX40 agonist ivuxolimab in advanced cancers. The CDR3 is 16 residues long. Trimming removed 3 bases at V and 5 bases at J, with 16 bases between. Germline loops: CDR1 MDHEN, CDR2 SYDVKM. Assay: immunoSEQ multiplex PCR; the TCRdb copy retains only in-frame clones and omits some. The data show about 65,000 clones, about 91% seen once. This clonotype was sampled from an adult with an advanced solid tumor such as melanoma, head and neck, liver or kidney cancer. V usage is TRBV28 and J usage is TRBJ2-2; D is perhaps TRBD2 (6 bases). This specimen consisted of CD4+ or CD8+ T cells sorted from blood, obtained in a trial of the OX40 agonist ivuxolimab. DNA for the CDR3: TGTGCCAGCAGTTTTCCGGGCCGCCGGGGGACCGGGGAGCTGTTTTTT. Protein: CASSFPGRRGTGELFF.